This T cell receptor (beta chain) was retrieved from a study of early T cells in non-severe SARS-CoV-2 infection. Across the study: Sequencing input comprised bulk RNA from unsorted whole blood; chain pairing was not available.

General study points: VDJdb-based matching was biased toward anti-spike CD8 responses and missed private and CD4 specificities.

This clonotype has more than one count but fewer than ten. Its antigen is unidentified. J lost 1 base, V lost 5 bases, and 4 bases had no gene match. CDR3 length equals 14 residues. Individual cDNA molecules were tagged with unique molecular identifiers, the study reported. One entry per CDR3 protein, called by TCRdb with MiXCR from the 5' RACE reads. The sample lists under 85,000 distinct CDR3 sequences, 13% to 15% occurring once. The source was whole blood, collected at baseline. The rearrangement links TRBV12-3 or TRBV12-4 to TRBJ1-1; 7 bases line up with TRBD1. This TCR was recovered from an adult who was a healthcare worker with PCR-confirmed SARS-CoV-2 infection or an uninfected control (not recorded which). This CDR3 is CASSEGQQNTEAFF. CDR3 nucleotides: TGTGCCAGCAGTGAGGGACAGCAGAACACTGAAGCTTTCTTT.